The 20 T cell receptor beta chains in this list originate from one sample, sequenced in a study of blood T cell repertoires in COVID-19. Libraries were prepared by immunoSEQ multiplex PCR; TCRdb keeps only in-frame clonotypes and omits some of them. The sample yields around 100,000 clones, about 78% seen once. Specimen: peripheral blood. All receptors derive from a man between 60 and 75 years old with active or convalescent COVID-19.

This clone was picked up one time. The gene calls are TRBV28 and TRBJ1-4; no firm D call. The length of the CDR3 is 12 residues. Germline V gives CDR1 MDHEN, CDR2 SYDVKM. V dropped 3 bases and J dropped 8 bases, with 7 bases sitting between them. CDR3 coding DNA: TGTGCCAGCAGTTTGCGGCGAGAAAAACTGTTTTTT. Its protein product is CASSLRREKLFF.

The rearrangement joins TRBV11-3 to TRBJ2-7, with TRBD1 matching 7 bases. This CDR3 region has 15 residues. From germline, CDR1 is SGHNT and CDR2 YENEEA. V shed 5 bases, J shed 2 bases, and the junction held 9 bases outside the gene matches. CDR3 in DNA: TGTGCCAGCAGCCCCAGCACAGGGGCTACCTACGAGCAGTACTTC. Amino acids: CASSPSTGATYEQYF.

The V gene is TRBV29-1, the J gene TRBJ2-5; 9 bases fit TRBD1. Germline CDR1 is SQVTM and CDR2 is ANQGSEA. This CDR3 spans 12 amino acids. The ends lost 6 bases at V and 5 bases at J; junction bases unmatched: 4. The CDR3 coding sequence is TGCAGCGTAACAGGGGGCGGGGAGACCCAGTACTTC. This translates into CSVTGGGETQYF. Supplemented by reference TRBV29-1 and TRBJ2-5, the full variable domain reads SAVISQKPSRDICQRGTSLTIQCQVDSQVTMMFWYRQQPGQSLTLIATANQGSEATYESGFVIDKFPISRPNLTFSTLTVSNMSPEDSSIYLCSVTGGGETQYFGPGTRLLVL.

V gene TRBV13 combines with J gene TRBJ2-1, with TRBD2 as a possible D gene (6 bases). The CDR3 runs to 16 residues. Per germline, CDR1 PRHDT and CDR2 FYEKMQ (reference sequence). Trimming left V 5 bases short and J 0 bases short, with 14 bases between. The CDR3 DNA sequence: TGTGCCAGCAGCCATCCCACTAGCAGCTCCTACAATGAGCAGTTCTTC. As protein: CASSHPTSSSYNEQFF.

CDR3 coding DNA: TGTGCCAGCACCCCTACGGTTGGACAGGTGAACACTGAAGCTTTCTTT. Translated, it gives CASTPTVGQVNTEAFF. This chain connects TRBV28 to TRBJ1-1, with 7 bases identical to TRBD1. V shed 7 bases and J 0 bases; nucleotides not matched to a gene: 11. Per the germline V gene, CDR1 is MDHEN and CDR2 is SYDVKM. The CDR3 consists of 16 residues.

J is TRBJ1-4 and V is TRBV11-2; possibly TRBD1 for D (6 bases). The CDR3 consists of 15 residues. CDR1 and CDR2 (germline): SGHAT, FQNNGV. V shed 1 base and J shed 8 bases, with 14 bases lying between them. Written as DNA, the CDR3 is TGTGCCAGCAGCTTAGTGGGGGGGCGCAGGGAAAAACTGTTTTTT. Its protein product is CASSLVGGRREKLFF. The full variable domain, in which reference TRBV11-2 and TRBJ1-4 provide the parts outside the CDR3, is EAGVAQSPRYKIIEKRQSVAFWCNPISGHATLYWYQQILGQGPKLLIQFQNNGVVDDSQLPKDRFSAERLKGVDSTLKIQPAKLEDSAVYLCASSLVGGRREKLFFGSGTQLSVL.

V and J are TRBV27 and TRBJ1-6; D gene ambiguous. This CDR3 comprises 15 residues. V dropped 1 base and J dropped 7 bases, with 11 bases sitting between them. The germline gives CDR1 MNHEY, CDR2 SMNVEV (reference sequence). CDR3 sequence (DNA): TGTGCCAGCAGTTTATTTACAGTGGGCAATTCACCCCTCCACTTT. Encoded protein: CASSLFTVGNSPLHF.

V is TRBV11-3 and J is TRBJ2-1; D unclear. V gave up 5 bases and J gave up 3 bases, with 11 bases separating them. This CDR3 is built from 14 residues. The germline V gene has CDR1 SGHNT and CDR2 YENEEA. CDR3 bases: TGTGCCAGCAGCCCCGACGAGGTCTACAATGAGCAGTTCTTC. Protein: CASSPDEVYNEQFF.

CDR3 coding DNA: TGCGCCAGCAGCCCAAGAACAGCTGGAAACACCATATATTTT. Its protein product is CASSPRTAGNTIYF. The chain joins TRBV4-3 to TRBJ1-3, with D unclear. Trimming stripped 4 bases from V and 2 bases from J, with 9 bases between. The CDR3 length is 14 residues. Germline V gene lookup returns CDR1 LGHNA and CDR2 YSLEER.

The V and J genes are TRBV9 and TRBJ2-1; weak D call: TRBD2 (5 bases). The germline V and J ends were trimmed by 3 bases and 5 bases, with 18 bases remaining between them. This CDR3 has 16 amino acids. Germline CDR1 is SGDLS and CDR2 is YYNGEE. The CDR3 loop reads CASSAHDGSVDNEQFF. CDR3 bases: TGTGCCAGCAGCGCTCACGACGGTAGCGTCGACAATGAGCAGTTCTTC.

The chain has TRBV20-1 and TRBJ2-1; D perhaps matches TRBD1 (6 bases). CDR3 length equals 11 residues. Germline loops: CDR1 DFQATT, CDR2 SNEGSKA (reference sequence). V dropped 5 bases and J dropped 8 bases, with 10 bases sitting between them. The CDR3 DNA follows: TGCAGTGCTGGAGGACAGTATGAGCAGTTCTTC. Translation: CSAGGQYEQFF.

This sequence joins TRBV15 and TRBJ2-1; no definite D call. Germline-derived CDR1 and CDR2 are LNHNV and YYDKDF (reference sequence). The CDR3 has 12 residues. V was shortened by 0 bases and J by 10 bases, with 7 bases between the two germline ends. The CDR3 DNA sequence: TGTGCCACCAGCAGAGATTTCAGAGAGCAGTTCTTC. This codes for CATSRDFREQFF. Complete variable domain (other parts from reference TRBV15 and TRBJ2-1): DAMVIQNPRYQVTQFGKPVTLSCSQTLNHNVMYWYQQKSSQAPKLLFHYYDKDFNNEADTPDNFQSRRPNTSFCFLDIRSPGLGDTAMYLCATSRDFREQFFGPGTRLTVL.

This clone has a single count. The chain's CDR3 is CASSLGARQGLSMNYGYTF. The CDR3, as DNA: TGCGCCAGCAGCTTGGGCGCACGACAGGGCCTCTCAATGAACTATGGCTACACCTTC. The chain uses TRBV5-1 and TRBJ1-2, with TRBD1 identical over 7 bases. The junction had 16 bases not matched to a gene; V was cut back by 0 bases and J by 2 bases. This CDR3 spans 19 amino acids. Germline CDR1 is SGHRS and CDR2 is YFSETQ.

CDR3 sequence reads: CASSEGGYGYTF. The DNA for the CDR3 is TGTGCCAGCAGTGAAGGGGGCTACGGCTACACCTTC. The rearrangement joins TRBV2 to TRBJ1-2; possibly TRBD1 for D (5 bases). Trimming shortened V by 1 base and J by 8 bases, and 8 bases separated the two germline ends. The CDR3 is 12 residues long. The germline CDR1 and CDR2 sequences are SNHLY and FYNNEI.

The CDR3 sequence is CASSGALQGGYTF. In DNA, the CDR3 is TGTGCCAGCAGTGGGGCCCTCCAAGGGGGCTACACCTTC. The V call is TRBV12-3 or TRBV12-4, the J call TRBJ1-2; D is perhaps TRBD1 (5 bases). The CDR3 extends over 13 amino acids. V was pared by 5 bases and J by 8 bases, with 15 bases between.

The gene calls are TRBV6-1 and TRBJ2-7; no reliable D call. This CDR3 contains 14 residues. The V end lost 2 bases, the J end lost 0 bases, and 8 bases lay between the germline ends. Germline V gene lookup returns CDR1 MNHNS and CDR2 SASEGT. This CDR3 is CASSELKSSYEQYV. Here the CDR3 DNA reads TGTGCCAGCAGTGAACTTAAGAGCTCCTACGAGCAGTACGTC.

The CDR3 spells CASSWGVAKNIQYF. CDR3 sequence (DNA): TGTGCCAGTAGCTGGGGGGTAGCCAAAAACATTCAGTACTTC. The V call is TRBV19, the J call TRBJ2-4, with D tentatively TRBD2 (6 bases). Trimming took 6 bases from V and 0 from J, leaving 9 bases between them. This CDR3 is 14 amino acids long. CDR1 and CDR2 from the germline V gene are LNHDA and SQIVND (reference sequence).

The V gene is TRBV6-6, the J gene TRBJ1-3; D unresolved. Per the germline V gene, CDR1 is MNHNY and CDR2 is SVGAGI (reference sequence). The CDR3 is 16 residues long. Trimming shortened V by 2 bases and J by 0 bases, and 11 bases separated the two germline ends. This CDR3 is CASSYHTGSSGNTIYF. For the CDR3, the DNA is TGTGCCAGCAGTTACCATACCGGGAGCTCTGGAAACACCATATATTTT.

This chain joins TRBV5-1 and TRBJ2-5; a weak D match, TRBD1 (6 bases). Germline V gives CDR1 SGHRS, CDR2 YFSETQ. Trimming took off 0 bases at V and 2 bases at J, with 14 bases between the two ends. The CDR3 runs to 16 residues. CDR3: CASSLVAGASQETQYF. DNA for the CDR3: TGCGCCAGCAGCTTGGTGGCAGGGGCCAGTCAAGAGACCCAGTACTTC.

This rearrangement joins TRBV3-1 (or the pseudogene TRBV3-2) to TRBJ2-7; 8 bases line up with TRBD1. The germline gives CDR1 LGHDT, CDR2 YNNKEL (reference sequence). With 0 bases clipped from V and 6 bases from J, the junction kept 10 bases outside the gene matches. This CDR3 has 16 residues. CDR3 nucleotides: TGTGCCAGCAGCCAAGATCGGGGACAGGTGGCGGTCGAGCAGTACTTC. Protein product: CASSQDRGQVAVEQYF.